This T cell receptor (beta chain) was sequenced for a study of blood T cells in healthy people across ages (dated by TCRdb to the mid-2010s). About the study as a whole: In model experiments, roughly one uniquely barcoded TCR beta cDNA molecule per two T cells was captured by template switching. Age-related changes in TCR beta repertoire diversity were measured in the study by deep sequencing normalized with unique cDNA molecular identifiers. The donors were divided into four age groups: young (average around 17 years), middle-aged (approximately 39), aged (about 62) and long-lived (around 87). Donors of different ages were randomly distributed across sequencing lanes to avoid experimental bias. Two additional independent replicas of 1 million unique cDNA reads from the same blood draw were analyzed for two donors (one aged 18 to 30 and one aged 80 or older).

As to this clonotype: No antigen is known for it. Base qualities are not provided; no much larger clone lies one nucleotide away.

The V end gives up 4 bases and the J end 5 bases, leaving 9 bases in the junction not matched to a gene. The CDR3 covers 16 residues, taking in both the cysteine and the phenylalanine. Only the CDR3 part of the read is kept: 48 bases, read in frame from the first base. For CDR1 and CDR2, the germline V gene lists SGHDT and YYEEEE. Broad study findings and their caveats: Compared with the aged group, the long-lived group had more naive CD4+ T cells, fewer expanded clones and increased TCR diversity, suggesting age selection. Because the CMV infection status of the donors was unknown, age-related changes in expanded clonotypes may potentially have been confounded. Because profiling used bulk unsorted PBMCs, naive and antigen-experienced compartments could not be compared conclusively. Estimates of total diversity based on one million sequenced T cells were regarded as lower bounds and as underestimates. As age increased, observed TCR beta diversity per million T cells dropped in a roughly linear way, and a significant reduction was already evident by age 40. There was a strong correlation between observed TCR beta diversity and the percentage of naive T cells measured by flow cytometry.

Libraries were constructed by 5' RACE. TCRdb shows the sequencer as Illumina HiSeq 2500. A second 7 to 11 cycle PCR used a sample-barcoded 5' primer and a J-beta primer mix. A template-switch 5' adaptor carrying 12 random nucleotides introduced a unique molecular identifier onto each TCR beta cDNA molecule. Each sample yielded at least 2.5 million CDR3-containing paired-end reads. All of the RNA was converted into first-strand cDNA using the Mint cDNA synthesis kit, with a TRBC-specific oligonucleotide serving as the primer. Following uracil-DNA glycosylase treatment, all cDNA underwent a first 18-cycle PCR with the universal primers M1SS and BC2_uni_R. The paper's data handling went like this. Each sample was normalized by randomly selecting 1 million high-quality reads, each carrying a distinct molecular identifier. Reads sharing molecular identifiers were discarded rather than binned into consensus sequences. CDR3 identification, clonotype clustering and error correction used MiTCR with a Q25 quality threshold and the strictest error-elimination algorithm. A nonparametric unseen species model with Euler transformation was used to estimate lower-bound total TCR beta diversity. The public reads were run again by TCRdb, first through fastp at Q25 and then through MiXCR, and only productive beta chains were kept. Merged by CDR3 protein, the rows form single entries marked with the most common genes and DNA. TCRdb's processing, not the authors', yielded these V and J calls. This sample is represented by 1.5 million to 2 million distinct CDR3 sequences; roughly 27% of them were singletons. The ten largest clones take up about 8% of the sample.

Donors were a few dozen systemically healthy Caucasian individuals from Russia aged 6 to 90 years. Each donor gave roughly 9.5 milliliters of peripheral blood, collected into EDTA-treated Vacutainer tubes. Ficoll-Paque density-gradient centrifugation was used to isolate PBMCs, with at least 6 million per sample. Trizol reagent was used to extract total RNA from PBMCs, with at least 5.5 micrograms per sample. For every donor, flow cytometry on a PBMC aliquot measured the percentage of naive CD45RAhigh/CD27high T cells. Recombination joined TRBV5-6 with TRBJ2-1, with 10 bases matching TRBD2. The material sequenced was blood. This TCR derives from a woman aged 30 to 39 in good health. Read as DNA, the sequence is TGTGCCAGCAGCCCGGGGGGGACTAGCGCACACAATGAGCAGTTCTTC. Translated, this is CASSPGGTSAHNEQFF.